Below, 4 T cell receptor beta chains from the same sample are listed, as sequenced in a study of T cell responses to AZD1222 COVID-19 vaccine. Profiling relied on immunoSEQ multiplex PCR, and the TCRdb table lists in-frame clones only, not all of them. The data contain about 140,000 clones, 80% to 95% of them seen just once; the ten biggest clones take up 6% to 7.5%. The sequencing used peripheral blood, collected 28 days after the second AZD1222 dose. The receptors were sampled from an adult who received the AZD1222 COVID-19 vaccine.

This chain uses TRBV30 with TRBJ1-2; 7 bases are a match to TRBD1. Germline V CDR1 and CDR2: GTSNPN, SVGIG (reference sequence). The V segment lost 4 bases and the J segment 3 bases; nucleotides outside the gene matches: 11. CDR3 size: 15 residues. Written as DNA, the CDR3 is TGTGCCTGGAAACAGGGGCCGAGAGTGGACTATGGCTACACCTTC. Encoded protein: CAWKQGPRVDYGYTF.

The CDR3 DNA sequence: TGTGCCAGCACCCCGGGAAATTCACCCCTCCACTTT. Protein product: CASTPGNSPLHF. The chain uses TRBV12-3 or TRBV12-4 and TRBJ1-6; D is unclear. The V and J ends lost 7 bases and 7 bases respectively, with 8 bases between them. This CDR3 spans 12 amino acids.

This chain uses TRBV5-1 with TRBJ1-1; 7 bases fit TRBD1. The trim removed 2 bases at V and 0 bases at J, leaving 10 bases unmatched. Germline-derived CDR1 and CDR2 are SGHRS and YFSETQ. The CDR3 is made up of 17 amino acids. CDR3 nucleotide sequence: TGCGCCAGCAGCTTTACCGGGACAGACTATTTGAACACTGAAGCTTTCTTT. Translating gives CASSFTGTDYLNTEAFF.

V usage is TRBV12-3 or TRBV12-4 and J usage is TRBJ1-5; the D gene is possibly TRBD1 (5 bases). This CDR3 region has 12 residues. The germline V and J ends were trimmed by 4 bases and 5 bases, with 6 bases remaining between them. The CDR3 protein is CASSSGHQPQHF. CDR3 in DNA: TGTGCCAGCAGTTCGGGACATCAGCCCCAGCATTTT.